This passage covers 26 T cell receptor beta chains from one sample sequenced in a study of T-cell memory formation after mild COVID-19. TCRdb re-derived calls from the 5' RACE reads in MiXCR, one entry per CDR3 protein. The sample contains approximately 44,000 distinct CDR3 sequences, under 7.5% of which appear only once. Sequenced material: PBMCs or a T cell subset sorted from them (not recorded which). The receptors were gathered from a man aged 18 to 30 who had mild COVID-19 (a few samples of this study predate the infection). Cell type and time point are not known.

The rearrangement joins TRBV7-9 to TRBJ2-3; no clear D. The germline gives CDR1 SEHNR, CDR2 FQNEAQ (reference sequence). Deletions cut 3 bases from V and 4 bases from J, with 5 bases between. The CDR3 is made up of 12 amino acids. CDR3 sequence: CASSLTADTQYF. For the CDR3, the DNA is TGTGCCAGCAGCTTGACGGCAGATACGCAGTATTTT.

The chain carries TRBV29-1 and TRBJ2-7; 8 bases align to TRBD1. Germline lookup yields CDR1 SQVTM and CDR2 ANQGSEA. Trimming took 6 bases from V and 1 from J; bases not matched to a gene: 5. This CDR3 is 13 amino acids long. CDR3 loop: CSVRRGQSYEQYF. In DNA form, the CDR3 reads TGCAGCGTACGCAGGGGGCAGTCCTACGAGCAGTACTTC.

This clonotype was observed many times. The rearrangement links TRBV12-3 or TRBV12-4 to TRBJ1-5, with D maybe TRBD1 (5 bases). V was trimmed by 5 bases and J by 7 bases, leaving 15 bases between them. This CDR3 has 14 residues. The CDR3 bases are TGTGCCAGCAGTCCTCAGGGCGGTGGGCAGCCCCAGCATTTT. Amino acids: CASSPQGGGQPQHF.

The CDR3 region is CASSAREDGQYV. CDR3 bases: TGTGCCAGCAGCGCCAGGGAGGACGGGCAGTACGTC. The V call is TRBV21-1, the J call TRBJ2-7; no check of the table's D call, TRBD2, against the DNA was made. TRBV21-1 is shown as a pseudogene. The CDR3 loop spans 12 amino acids.

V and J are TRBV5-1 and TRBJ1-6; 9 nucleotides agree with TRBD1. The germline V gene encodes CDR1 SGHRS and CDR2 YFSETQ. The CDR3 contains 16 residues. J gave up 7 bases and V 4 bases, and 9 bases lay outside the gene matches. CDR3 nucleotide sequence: TGCGCCAGCAGCCCCTTTCGGACAGGGGAGAATTCACCCCTCCACTTT. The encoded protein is CASSPFRTGENSPLHF. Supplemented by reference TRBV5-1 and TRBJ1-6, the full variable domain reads KAGVTQTPRYLIKTRGQQVTLSCSPISGHRSVSWYQQTPGQGLQFLFEYFSETQRNKGNFPGRFSGRQFSNSRSEMNVSTLELGDSALYLCASSPFRTGENSPLHFGNGTRLTVT.

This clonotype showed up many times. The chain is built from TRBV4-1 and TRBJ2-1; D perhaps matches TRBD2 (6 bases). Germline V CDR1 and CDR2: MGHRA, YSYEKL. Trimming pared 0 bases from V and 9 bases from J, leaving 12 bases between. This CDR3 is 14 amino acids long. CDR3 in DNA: TGCGCCAGCAGCCAAGATGGGGAGGAAAGTGAGCAGTTCTTC. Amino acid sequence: CASSQDGEESEQFF.

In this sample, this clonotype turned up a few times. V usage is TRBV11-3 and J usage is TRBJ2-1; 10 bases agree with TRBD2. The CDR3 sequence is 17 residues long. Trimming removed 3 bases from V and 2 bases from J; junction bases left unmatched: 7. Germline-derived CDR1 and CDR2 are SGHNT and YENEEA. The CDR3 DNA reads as TGTGCCAGCAGCTTGGGACCTACTAGCGGGACCTACAATGAGCAGTTCTTC. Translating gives CASSLGPTSGTYNEQFF.

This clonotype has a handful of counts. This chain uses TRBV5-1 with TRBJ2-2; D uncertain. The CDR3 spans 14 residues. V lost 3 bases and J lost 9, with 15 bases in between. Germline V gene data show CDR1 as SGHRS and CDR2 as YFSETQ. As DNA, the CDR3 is TGCGCCAGCAGCTCAACCCCTCCAGGTCGGGAGCTGTTTTTT. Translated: CASSSTPPGRELFF.

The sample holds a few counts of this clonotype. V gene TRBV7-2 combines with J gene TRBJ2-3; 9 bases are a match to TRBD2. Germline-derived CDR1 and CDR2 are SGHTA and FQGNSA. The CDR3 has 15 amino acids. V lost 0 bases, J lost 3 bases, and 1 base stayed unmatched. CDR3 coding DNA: TGTGCCAGCAGCTTAGCTAGCGGGGGAACAGATACGCAGTATTTT. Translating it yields CASSLASGGTDTQYF. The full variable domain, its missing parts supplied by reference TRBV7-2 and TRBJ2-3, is GAGVSQSPSNKVTEKGKDVELRCDPISGHTALYWYRQSLGQGLEFLIYFQGNSAPDKSGLPSDRFSAERTGGSVSTLTIQRTQQEDSAVYLCASSLASGGTDTQYFGPGTRLTVL.

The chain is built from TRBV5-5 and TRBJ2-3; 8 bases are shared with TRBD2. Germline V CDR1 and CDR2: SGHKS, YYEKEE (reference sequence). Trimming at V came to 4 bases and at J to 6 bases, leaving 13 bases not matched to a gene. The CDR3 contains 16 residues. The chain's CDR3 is CASSPLGLVSSDTQYF. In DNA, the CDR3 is TGTGCCAGCAGCCCATTGGGACTAGTCTCATCCGATACGCAGTATTTT.

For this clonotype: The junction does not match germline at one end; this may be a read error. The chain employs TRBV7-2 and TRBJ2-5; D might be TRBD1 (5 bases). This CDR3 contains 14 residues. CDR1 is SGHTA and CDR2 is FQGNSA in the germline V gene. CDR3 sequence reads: CASSLERGSETQYF. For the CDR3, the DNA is TGTGCCAGCAGTTTAGAAAGGGGCTCAGAGACCCAGTACTTC. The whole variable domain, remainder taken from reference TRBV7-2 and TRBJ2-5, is GAGVSQSPSNKVTEKGKDVELRCDPISGHTALYWYRQSLGQGLEFLIYFQGNSAPDKSGLPSDRFSAERTGGSVSTLTIQRTQQEDSAVYLCASSLERGSETQYFGPGTRLLVL.

The CDR3 DNA reads TGTGCCAGCAGTTTTGAGGGCAGGGTGGGTCAGCCCCAGCATTTT. Its protein product is CASSFEGRVGQPQHF. This rearrangement joins TRBV27 to TRBJ1-5, with D maybe TRBD1 (5 bases). Germline assignment: CDR1 MNHEY and CDR2 SMNVEV (reference sequence). V lost 3 bases to trimming and J lost 6 bases, with 15 bases between them. The CDR3 consists of 15 residues.

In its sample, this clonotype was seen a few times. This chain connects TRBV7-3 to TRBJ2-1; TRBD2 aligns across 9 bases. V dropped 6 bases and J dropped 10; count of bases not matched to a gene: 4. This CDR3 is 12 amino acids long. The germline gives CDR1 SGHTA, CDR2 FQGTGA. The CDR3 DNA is TGTGCCAGCAGTAGCGGGGGCTGGGAGCAGTTCTTC. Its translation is CASSSGGWEQFF.

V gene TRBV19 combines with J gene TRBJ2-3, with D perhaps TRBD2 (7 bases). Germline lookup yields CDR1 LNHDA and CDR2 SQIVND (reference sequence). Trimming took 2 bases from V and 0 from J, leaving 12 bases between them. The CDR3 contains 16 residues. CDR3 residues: CASSINRGASTDTQYF. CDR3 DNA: TGTGCCAGTAGTATAAATCGGGGGGCTAGCACAGATACGCAGTATTTT.

The CDR3 coding sequence is TGTGCCAGCATTCGGGCGAGGAATGAGCAGTTCTTC. Protein product: CASIRARNEQFF. V and J are TRBV6-1 and TRBJ2-1; D remains unclear. The CDR3 covers 12 residues. V shed 7 bases and J shed 7 bases, with 11 bases lying between them. Germline V gene lookup returns CDR1 MNHNS and CDR2 SASEGT.

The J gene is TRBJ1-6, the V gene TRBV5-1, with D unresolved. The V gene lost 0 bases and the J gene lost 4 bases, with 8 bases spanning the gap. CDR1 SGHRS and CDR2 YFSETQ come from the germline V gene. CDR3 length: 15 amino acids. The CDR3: CASSLGQDYNSPLHF. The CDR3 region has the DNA TGCGCCAGCAGCTTGGGGCAAGATTATAATTCACCCCTCCACTTT.

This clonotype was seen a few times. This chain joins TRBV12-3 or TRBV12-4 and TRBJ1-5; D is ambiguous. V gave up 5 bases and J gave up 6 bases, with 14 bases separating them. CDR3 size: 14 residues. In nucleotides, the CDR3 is TGTGCCAGCAGTCCCGTTGTATTAGGTCAGCCCCAGCATTTT. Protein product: CASSPVVLGQPQHF.

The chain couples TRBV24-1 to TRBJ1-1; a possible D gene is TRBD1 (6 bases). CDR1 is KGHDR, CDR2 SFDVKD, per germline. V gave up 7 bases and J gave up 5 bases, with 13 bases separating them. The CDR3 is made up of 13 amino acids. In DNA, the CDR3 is TGTGCCACCAGGGACAGAACCGGGACTGAAGCTTTCTTT. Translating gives CATRDRTGTEAFF.

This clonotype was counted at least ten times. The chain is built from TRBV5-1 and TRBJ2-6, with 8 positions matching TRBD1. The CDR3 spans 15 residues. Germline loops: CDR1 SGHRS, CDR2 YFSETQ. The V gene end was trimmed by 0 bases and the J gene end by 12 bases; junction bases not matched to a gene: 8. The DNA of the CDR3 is TGCGCCAGCAGCTTGGAATGGACAGGGATGGGCGTCCTGACTTTC. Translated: CASSLEWTGMGVLTF.

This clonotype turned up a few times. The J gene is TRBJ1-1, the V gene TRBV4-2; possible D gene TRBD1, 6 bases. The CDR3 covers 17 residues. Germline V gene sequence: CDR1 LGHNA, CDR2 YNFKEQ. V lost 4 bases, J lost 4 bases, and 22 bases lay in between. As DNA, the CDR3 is TGTGCCAGCAGCCCTGCCCTCCTATCCAGGGGAGCCACTGAAGCTTTCTTT. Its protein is CASSPALLSRGATEAFF.

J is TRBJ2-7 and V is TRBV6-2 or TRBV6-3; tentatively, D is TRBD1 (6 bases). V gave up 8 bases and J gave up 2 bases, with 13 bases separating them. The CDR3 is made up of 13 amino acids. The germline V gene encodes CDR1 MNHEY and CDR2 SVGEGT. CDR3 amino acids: CASDPGQTYEQYF. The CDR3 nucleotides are TGTGCCAGCGATCCAGGACAGACCTACGAGCAGTACTTC.

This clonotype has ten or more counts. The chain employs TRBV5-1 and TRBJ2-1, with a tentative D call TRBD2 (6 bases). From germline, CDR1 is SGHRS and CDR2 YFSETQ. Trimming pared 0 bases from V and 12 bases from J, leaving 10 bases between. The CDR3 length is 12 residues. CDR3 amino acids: CASSLAGLGQFF. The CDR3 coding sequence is TGCGCCAGCAGCTTGGCGGGACTTGGGCAGTTCTTC. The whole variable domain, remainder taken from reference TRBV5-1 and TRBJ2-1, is KAGVTQTPRYLIKTRGQQVTLSCSPISGHRSVSWYQQTPGQGLQFLFEYFSETQRNKGNFPGRFSGRQFSNSRSEMNVSTLELGDSALYLCASSLAGLGQFFGPGTRLTVL.

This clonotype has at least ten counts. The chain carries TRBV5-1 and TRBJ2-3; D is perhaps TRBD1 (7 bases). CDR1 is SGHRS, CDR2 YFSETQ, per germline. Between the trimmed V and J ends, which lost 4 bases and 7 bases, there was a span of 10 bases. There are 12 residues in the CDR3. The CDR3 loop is CASSAGQNTQYF. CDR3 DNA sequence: TGCGCCAGCAGCGCGGGACAGAATACGCAGTATTTT.

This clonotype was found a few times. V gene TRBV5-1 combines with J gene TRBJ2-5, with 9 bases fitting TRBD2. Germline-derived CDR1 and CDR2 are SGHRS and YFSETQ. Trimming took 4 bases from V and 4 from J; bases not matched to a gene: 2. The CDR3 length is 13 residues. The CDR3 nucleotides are TGCGCCAGCAGCCCGGGACTAGCAGAGACCCAGTACTTC. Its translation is CASSPGLAETQYF.

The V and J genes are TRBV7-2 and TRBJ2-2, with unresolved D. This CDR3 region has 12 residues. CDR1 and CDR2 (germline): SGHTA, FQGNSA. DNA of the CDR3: TGTGCGACCGGGCCTTCGACCGGGGAGCTGTTTTTT. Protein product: CATGPSTGELFF.

Written as DNA, the CDR3 is TGCGCCAGCAACCCGCTAGCCCCGAACACCGGGGAGCTGTTTTTT. Translated, it gives CASNPLAPNTGELFF. V and J are TRBV5-1 and TRBJ2-2, with a possible D match to TRBD2 (5 bases). The V end was cut by 6 bases, the J end by 0 bases, with 12 bases between. CDR3 length: 15 residues. Looked up from germline, CDR1 is SGHRS and CDR2 is YFSETQ.